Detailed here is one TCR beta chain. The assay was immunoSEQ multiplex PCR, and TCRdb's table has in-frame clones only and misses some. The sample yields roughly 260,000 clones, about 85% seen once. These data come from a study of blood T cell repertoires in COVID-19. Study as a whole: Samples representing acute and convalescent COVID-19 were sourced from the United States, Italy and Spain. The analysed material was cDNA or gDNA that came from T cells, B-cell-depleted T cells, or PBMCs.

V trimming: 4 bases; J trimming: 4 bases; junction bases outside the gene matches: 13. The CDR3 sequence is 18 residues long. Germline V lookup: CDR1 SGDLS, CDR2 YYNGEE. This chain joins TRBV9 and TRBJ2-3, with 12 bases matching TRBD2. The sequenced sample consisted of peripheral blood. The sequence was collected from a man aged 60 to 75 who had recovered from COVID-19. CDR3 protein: CASSPHGWGLAGSDTQYF. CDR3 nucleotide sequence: TGTGCCAGCAGCCCCCACGGGTGGGGACTAGCGGGCTCAGATACGCAGTATTTT.